This T cell receptor beta chain was captured in a study of tumour-infiltrating T cells in Burkitt lymphoma. Background on the study: Survival, overall and progression-free, tracked with productive clonality.

Sequencing used immunoSEQ multiplex PCR; TCRdb keeps in-frame clones, though not all of them. Of under 5,500 clones in the sample, around 80% were seen once. V gave up 4 bases and J gave up 0 bases, with 9 bases separating them. There are 14 residues in the CDR3. CDR1 and CDR2 from the germline V gene are LGHNA and YNFKEQ. The sequenced sample was tumor tissue. V and J are TRBV4-2 and TRBJ1-1; D uncertain. The TCR originated in a human donor with diffuse large B-cell lymphoma. Some clones in this sample may be carry-over from other donors' samples. The CDR3 sequence: CASSLVVMNTEAFF. The CDR3 DNA reads TGTGCCAGCAGCCTAGTGGTGATGAACACTGAAGCTTTCTTT.